The clone carrying this T cell receptor beta chain has a single count. The source of the sample is a study of somatic mutations in cytotoxic T cells in rheumatoid arthritis. The CDR3 has 15 residues. Germline V lookup: CDR1 LGHNA, CDR2 YSLEER. V lost 4 bases, J lost 5 bases, and 17 bases lay in between. Sequenced by immunoSEQ multiplex PCR; TCRdb stores in-frame clones only, minus some. The data show about 7,000 clones, roughly 82% seen once. The specimen was CD8+ T cells sorted from blood. The source is an adult with rheumatoid arthritis. The chain couples TRBV4-3 to TRBJ2-5, with a tentative D call TRBD2 (5 bases). The CDR3 DNA sequence: TGCGCCAGCAGCCCTGAGGGAAGGGCCGGGGAGACCCAGTACTTC. Translated: CASSPEGRAGETQYF.